Listed here are 30 T cell receptor beta chains from one sample, sequenced in a study of blood T cell repertoires in COVID-19. TCRdb keeps only in-frame clones here, not all; method: immunoSEQ multiplex PCR. The sample lists roughly 230,000 clones; about 85% were seen once. The sample was peripheral blood. The receptors shown here come from a middle-aged man with acute or convalescent COVID-19.

J is TRBJ2-1 and V is TRBV5-4; TRBD2 agrees at 13 bases. CDR3 length: 15 residues. Per the germline V gene, CDR1 is SGHNT and CDR2 is YYREEE (reference sequence). V gave up 5 bases and J gave up 8 bases; unmatched junction bases: 7. CDR3: CASRPTSGGPHEQFF. CDR3 DNA: TGTGCCAGCAGACCGACTAGCGGGGGGCCCCATGAGCAGTTCTTC.

V usage is TRBV3-1 (or the pseudogene TRBV3-2) and J usage is TRBJ1-1; D may be TRBD1 (6 bases). Germline V CDR1 and CDR2: LGHDT, YNNKEL (reference sequence). V gave up 4 bases and J gave up 10 bases, with 13 bases separating them. CDR3 length: 12 amino acids. This CDR3 reads CASSPRQARAFF. Here the CDR3 DNA reads TGTGCCAGCAGCCCAAGACAGGCGAGAGCTTTCTTT.

This clone was detected once. The CDR3 protein is CASSIGTGRNTIYF. The DNA of the CDR3 is TGTGCCAGTAGTATCGGAACAGGGAGAAACACCATATATTTT. The chain links TRBV19 to TRBJ1-3, with TRBD1 as a possible D gene (6 bases). V lost 3 bases and J lost 5, with 11 bases in between. Germline V gene data show CDR1 as LNHDA and CDR2 as SQIVND (reference sequence). This CDR3 is 14 amino acids long.

The chain links TRBV4-3 to TRBJ1-6; D is possibly TRBD1 (5 bases). V was trimmed by 4 bases and J by 8 bases, leaving 15 bases between them. CDR3 length: 15 residues. Germline CDR1 and CDR2: LGHNA and YSLEER. Here the CDR3 reads CASSLRRAQDSPLHF. For the CDR3, the DNA is TGCGCCAGCAGCCTGAGGAGGGCACAGGATTCACCCCTCCACTTT.

The CDR3 bases are TGTGCCTGGAACCCAGGCACGAATTCACCCCTCCACTTT. Residues: CAWNPGTNSPLHF. This chain links TRBV30 with TRBJ1-6; D not certain. Trimming stripped 4 bases from V and 7 bases from J, with 11 bases between. From germline, CDR1 is GTSNPN and CDR2 SVGIG (reference sequence). This CDR3 is 13 amino acids long.

The genes are TRBV15 and TRBJ1-5; 9 bases agree with TRBD1. The CDR3 runs to 17 residues. The ends lost 5 bases at V and 2 bases at J; junction bases unmatched: 10. Germline-derived CDR1 and CDR2 are LNHNV and YYDKDF (reference sequence). The CDR3: CATSPTGDRVGNQPQHF. In DNA, the CDR3 is TGTGCCACCAGCCCTACGGGGGACAGGGTGGGCAATCAGCCCCAGCATTTT.

V gene TRBV6-1 combines with J gene TRBJ2-1; tentatively, D is TRBD2 (6 bases). Trimming took 5 bases from V and 7 from J, leaving 15 bases between them. In germline, CDR1 is MNHNS, CDR2 SASEGT. The CDR3 covers 14 residues. The CDR3 region is CASSPLGGENEQFF. CDR3 bases: TGTGCCAGCAGTCCCTTAGGAGGGGAGAATGAGCAGTTCTTC.

The V gene is TRBV5-1, the J gene TRBJ1-6; weak D call: TRBD1 (5 bases). The CDR3 contains 16 residues. V gave up 4 bases and J gave up 7 bases, with 18 bases separating them. Germline assignment: CDR1 SGHRS and CDR2 YFSETQ. The CDR3 DNA sequence: TGCGCCAGCAGCGCCGCACAGGAGTACTCCAATTCACCCCTCCACTTT. This translates into CASSAAQEYSNSPLHF. Combining the CDR3 with reference TRBV5-1 and TRBJ1-6 gives the whole variable domain KAGVTQTPRYLIKTRGQQVTLSCSPISGHRSVSWYQQTPGQGLQFLFEYFSETQRNKGNFPGRFSGRQFSNSRSEMNVSTLELGDSALYLCASSAAQEYSNSPLHFGNGTRLTVT.

The V and J genes are TRBV28 and TRBJ1-6; 10 bases map to TRBD1. Germline loops: CDR1 MDHEN, CDR2 SYDVKM. V was pared by 5 bases and J by 5 bases, with 6 bases of the junction left unmatched. The CDR3 sequence is 16 residues long. The CDR3 region is CASSARDRGNNSPLHF. CDR3 sequence (DNA): TGTGCCAGCAGTGCGCGGGACAGGGGTAATAATTCACCCCTCCACTTT.

The rearrangement joins TRBV28 to TRBJ2-2; the match to TRBD1 covers 9 bases. The V gene end was trimmed by 4 bases and the J gene end by 4 bases; junction bases not matched to a gene: 7. The length of the CDR3 is 16 residues. Germline V gives CDR1 MDHEN, CDR2 SYDVKM. CDR3 sequence: CASSWATGGGTGELFF. The CDR3 region has the DNA TGTGCCAGCAGTTGGGCCACAGGGGGCGGCACCGGGGAGCTGTTTTTT.

This chain links TRBV18 with TRBJ1-3, with D perhaps matching TRBD1 (5 bases). V lost 6 bases, J lost 0 bases, and 24 bases lay in between. The CDR3 sequence is 19 residues long. The V gene's germline CDR1 is KGHSH and CDR2 LQKENI. The chain's CDR3 is CASSQRYRQSFSSGNTIYF. Written as DNA, the CDR3 is TGTGCCAGCTCCCAACGCTACCGACAGAGTTTTAGCTCTGGAAACACCATATATTTT.

The chain uses TRBV9 and TRBJ2-5, with TRBD2 matching over 14 bases. Per germline, CDR1 SGDLS and CDR2 YYNGEE. With 4 bases clipped from V and 5 bases from J, the junction kept 7 bases outside the gene matches. The CDR3 has 16 amino acids. In nucleotides, the CDR3 is TGTGCCAGCAGCCTGACTAGCGGGGGGGAGTGGGAGACCCAGTACTTC. It encodes CASSLTSGGEWETQYF.

This clone was observed a handful of times. The rearrangement links TRBV10-3 to TRBJ1-5; D remains unclear. Trimming removed 3 bases at V and 4 bases at J, with 7 bases between. Germline V lookup: CDR1 ENHRY, CDR2 SYGVKD. The CDR3 runs 13 residues. DNA for the CDR3: TGTGCCATCAGTGACCGCGAGAATCAGCCCCAGCATTTT. It yields the protein CAISDRENQPQHF.

This chain links TRBV18 with TRBJ2-7, with D possibly TRBD1 on 6 matching bases. Germline CDR1 reads KGHSH; CDR2 reads LQKENI. Trimming pared 2 bases from V and 5 bases from J, leaving 10 bases between. The CDR3 is 13 residues long. The CDR3 DNA is TGTGCCAGCTCACCAAACAGGGAAAACGAGCAGTACTTC. The encoded protein is CASSPNRENEQYF.

The V and J genes are TRBV7-2 and TRBJ2-7; possible D gene TRBD1, 6 bases. The CDR3 loop spans 15 amino acids. The germline V gene encodes CDR1 SGHTA and CDR2 FQGNSA. V was trimmed by 5 bases and J by 1 base, leaving 15 bases between them. CDR3 sequence reads: CASSQITGWSYEQYF. The CDR3 DNA reads as TGTGCCAGCAGCCAGATAACAGGGTGGTCCTACGAGCAGTACTTC. The whole variable domain, remainder taken from reference TRBV7-2 and TRBJ2-7, is GAGVSQSPSNKVTEKGKDVELRCDPISGHTALYWYRQSLGQGLEFLIYFQGNSAPDKSGLPSDRFSAERTGGSVSTLTIQRTQQEDSAVYLCASSQITGWSYEQYFGPGTRLTVT.

This sequence joins TRBV18 and TRBJ2-3; possibly TRBD2 for D (6 bases). This CDR3 is 13 amino acids long. Looked up from germline, CDR1 is KGHSH and CDR2 is LQKENI. V was pared by 3 bases and J by 5 bases, with 9 bases between. CDR3 DNA: TGTGCCAGCTCACCGACTAGTGGAGATACGCAGTATTTT. Its protein product is CASSPTSGDTQYF.

The gene calls are TRBV18 and TRBJ2-3; 7 positions agree with TRBD2. J was trimmed by 2 bases and V by 3 bases; bases with no gene match: 5. This CDR3 spans 15 amino acids. Looked up from germline, CDR1 is KGHSH and CDR2 is LQKENI. In DNA form, the CDR3 reads TGTGCCAGCTCACCGCGGGGGACCTCCACAGATACGCAGTATTTT. Translation gives CASSPRGTSTDTQYF.

The chain employs TRBV9 and TRBJ2-1, with TRBD2 matching over 11 bases. Germline CDR1 is SGDLS and CDR2 is YYNGEE. CDR3 length equals 16 residues. V shed 4 bases, J shed 9 bases, and the junction held 12 bases outside the gene matches. CDR3 residues: CASSSSAASGGFEQFF. As DNA, the CDR3 is TGTGCCAGCAGCTCCTCAGCGGCTAGCGGGGGGTTTGAGCAGTTCTTC.

This clone was recorded only once. This rearrangement joins TRBV2 to TRBJ1-5, with TRBD1 as a possible D gene (5 bases). In germline, CDR1 is SNHLY, CDR2 FYNNEI. CDR3 length equals 15 residues. V was pared by 2 bases and J by 3 bases, with 11 bases between. The DNA of the CDR3 is TGTGCCAGCAGTGAAACGGGGGGGACCAATCAGCCCCAGCATTTT. Residues: CASSETGGTNQPQHF.

The chain recombines TRBV4-3 with TRBJ1-4; unclear D gene. V lost 0 bases to trimming and J lost 4 bases, with 18 bases between them. Germline CDR1 and CDR2: LGHNA and YSLEER. This CDR3 has 18 amino acids. The CDR3 sequence is CASSQDNHAADFNEKLFF. The CDR3 coding sequence is TGCGCCAGCAGCCAAGATAACCACGCGGCAGACTTTAATGAAAAACTGTTTTTT.

The chain has TRBV2 and TRBJ1-5; no clear D gene. Trimming took off 3 bases at V and 8 bases at J, with 17 bases between the two ends. The CDR3 contains 15 residues. Germline-derived CDR1 and CDR2 are SNHLY and FYNNEI. CDR3 amino acids: CASSDLGMDFKPQHF. The DNA of the CDR3 is TGTGCCAGCAGTGATTTGGGAATGGACTTTAAGCCCCAGCATTTT.

The chain joins TRBV7-9 to TRBJ1-5; 7 bases fit TRBD1. The CDR3 runs 15 residues. Germline V gene lookup returns CDR1 SEHNR and CDR2 FQNEAQ (reference sequence). J gave up 9 bases and V 1 base, and 9 bases lay outside the gene matches. In DNA form, the CDR3 reads TGTGCCAGCAGCTTAGACACCGACAGGGATACGCCCCAGCATTTT. Protein product: CASSLDTDRDTPQHF.

The chain is built from TRBV11-2 and TRBJ2-4; TRBD1 is a possible D gene (5 bases). This CDR3 has 18 amino acids. Germline loops: CDR1 SGHAT, CDR2 FQNNGV. V was clipped by 7 bases and J by 2 bases, with 24 bases between them. CDR3 residues: CASNDPTRSGLTKNIQYF. CDR3 bases: TGTGCCAGCAACGACCCGACTCGATCAGGGCTCACCAAAAACATTCAGTACTTC.

This clone was detected only a few times. V gene TRBV6-5 combines with J gene TRBJ2-3, with TRBD1 matching 9 bases. CDR1 and CDR2 from the germline V gene are MNHEY and SVGAGI. This CDR3 comprises 14 residues. V shed 5 bases, J shed 5 bases, and the junction held 5 bases outside the gene matches. This CDR3 is CASSHGTGKDTQYF. The DNA of the CDR3 is TGTGCCAGCAGTCATGGGACAGGGAAAGATACGCAGTATTTT.

The genes are TRBV19 and TRBJ1-1, with unresolved D. Germline loops: CDR1 LNHDA, CDR2 SQIVND (reference sequence). This CDR3 contains 14 residues. V was shortened by 2 bases and J by 2 bases, with 9 bases between the two germline ends. The CDR3 DNA is TGTGCCAGTAGTATATCGGGGTTTAACACTGAAGCTTTCTTT. It encodes CASSISGFNTEAFF.

The J gene is TRBJ1-1, the V gene TRBV7-9, with 7 bases aligning to TRBD1. Germline CDR1 and CDR2: SEHNR and FQNEAQ (reference sequence). Trimming cost V 6 bases and J 4 bases; bases outside gene matches: 5. The CDR3 has 13 amino acids. CDR3: CASSLTGATEAFF. Written as DNA, the CDR3 is TGTGCCAGCAGTTTAACAGGGGCCACTGAAGCTTTCTTT.

The chain couples TRBV5-8 to TRBJ1-1; 7 nucleotides align to TRBD1. The V gene end was trimmed by 4 bases and the J gene end by 1 base; junction bases not matched to a gene: 4. The length of the CDR3 is 14 residues. Per the germline V gene, CDR1 is SGHTS and CDR2 is YDEGEE. The CDR3 DNA follows: TGTGCCAGCAGCCGGGGACAGAAGAACACTGAAGCTTTCTTT. It is translated as CASSRGQKNTEAFF.

The V and J genes are TRBV2 and TRBJ1-2, with 7 bases aligning to TRBD1. After removal of 4 bases from V and 6 bases from J, the junction contained 8 bases not matched to a gene. The CDR3 is made up of 14 amino acids. Germline assignment: CDR1 SNHLY and CDR2 FYNNEI. This CDR3 reads CASSALGGRNGYTF. As DNA, the CDR3 is TGTGCCAGCAGTGCCTTAGGGGGCAGAAATGGCTACACCTTC.

The V call is TRBV30, the J call TRBJ1-4; D not resolved. The CDR3 length is 14 residues. Germline CDR1 is GTSNPN and CDR2 is SVGIG (reference sequence). V was trimmed by 3 bases and J by 0 bases, leaving 8 bases between them. CDR3 region: CAWRGGATNEKLFF. CDR3 bases: TGTGCCTGGAGAGGAGGAGCAACTAATGAAAAACTGTTTTTT.

About this clone itself: At the DNA level, this CDR3 is encoded by other sequences in the same sample as well. The V call is TRBV10-2, the J call TRBJ1-2; D possibly corresponds to TRBD1 (6 bases). CDR3 size: 14 residues. CDR1 is WSHSY and CDR2 is SAAADI in the germline V gene. V was shortened by 2 bases and J by 3 bases, with 10 bases between the two germline ends. CDR3 loop: CASSEGQLDYGYTF. The CDR3 region has the DNA TGCGCCAGCAGTGAGGGACAGCTCGACTATGGCTACACCTTC.